This TCR beta chain was retrieved from a study of OX40 agonist ivuxolimab in advanced cancers. This clone was counted between two and nine times. TCRdb's copy holds only in-frame clones and misses some; the assay was immunoSEQ multiplex PCR. The repertoire includes tens of thousands of clones, about 94% of them detected once, and about 10% sits in the top ten. V trimming: 5 bases; J trimming: 3 bases; junction bases outside the gene matches: 13. This CDR3 contains 17 residues. Germline V gives CDR1 LNHDA, CDR2 SQIVND (reference sequence). The chain employs TRBV19 and TRBJ1-5; TRBD1 aligns across 7 bases. Sequencing used CD4+ or CD8+ T cells sorted from blood, obtained in a trial of the OX40 agonist ivuxolimab. This TCR was recovered from an adult with an advanced solid tumor such as melanoma, head and neck, liver or kidney cancer. Here the CDR3 reads CASSWTDLEGANQPQHF. CDR3 in DNA: TGTGCCAGTAGTTGGACAGATCTCGAGGGGGCCAATCAGCCCCAGCATTTT. The full variable domain, its missing parts supplied by reference TRBV19 and TRBJ1-5, is DGGITQSPKYLFRKEGQNVTLSCEQNLNHDAMYWYRQDPGQGLRLIYYSQIVNDFQKGDIAEGYSVSREKKESFPLTVTSAQKNPTAFYLCASSWTDLEGANQPQHFGDGTRLSIL.